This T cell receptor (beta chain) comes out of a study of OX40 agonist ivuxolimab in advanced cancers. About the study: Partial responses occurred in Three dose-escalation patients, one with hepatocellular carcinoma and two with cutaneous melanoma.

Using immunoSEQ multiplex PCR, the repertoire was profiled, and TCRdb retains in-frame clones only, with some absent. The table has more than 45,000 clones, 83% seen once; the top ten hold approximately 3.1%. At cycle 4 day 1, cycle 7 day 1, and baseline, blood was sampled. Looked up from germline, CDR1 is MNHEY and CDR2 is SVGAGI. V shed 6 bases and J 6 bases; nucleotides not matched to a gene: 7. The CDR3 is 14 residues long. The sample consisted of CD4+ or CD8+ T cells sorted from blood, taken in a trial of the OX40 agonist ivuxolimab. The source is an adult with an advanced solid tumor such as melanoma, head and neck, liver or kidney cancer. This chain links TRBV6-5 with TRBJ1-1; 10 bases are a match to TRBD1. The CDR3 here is CASSPGQGYSEAFF. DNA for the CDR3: TGTGCCAGCAGCCCGGGACAGGGGTATTCTGAAGCTTTCTTT.